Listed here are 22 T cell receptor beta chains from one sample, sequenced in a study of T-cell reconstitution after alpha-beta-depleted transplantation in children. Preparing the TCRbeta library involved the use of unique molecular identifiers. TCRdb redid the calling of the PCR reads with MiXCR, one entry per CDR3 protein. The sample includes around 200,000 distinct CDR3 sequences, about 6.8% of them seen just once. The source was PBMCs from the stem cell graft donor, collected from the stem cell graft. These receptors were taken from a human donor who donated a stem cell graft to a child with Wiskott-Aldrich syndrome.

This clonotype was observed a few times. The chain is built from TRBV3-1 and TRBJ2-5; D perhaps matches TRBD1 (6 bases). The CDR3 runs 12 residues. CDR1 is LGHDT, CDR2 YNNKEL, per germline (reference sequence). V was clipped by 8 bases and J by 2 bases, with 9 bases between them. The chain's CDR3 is CASLGTQETQYF. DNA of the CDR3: TGTGCCAGCCTGGGGACACAAGAGACCCAGTACTTC.

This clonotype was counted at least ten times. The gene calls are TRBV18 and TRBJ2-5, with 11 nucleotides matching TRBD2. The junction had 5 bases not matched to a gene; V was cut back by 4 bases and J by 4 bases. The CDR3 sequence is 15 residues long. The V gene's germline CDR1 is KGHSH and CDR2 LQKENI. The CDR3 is CASSLTSGKAETQYF. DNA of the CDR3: TGTGCCAGCTCACTGACTAGCGGGAAGGCAGAGACCCAGTACTTC.

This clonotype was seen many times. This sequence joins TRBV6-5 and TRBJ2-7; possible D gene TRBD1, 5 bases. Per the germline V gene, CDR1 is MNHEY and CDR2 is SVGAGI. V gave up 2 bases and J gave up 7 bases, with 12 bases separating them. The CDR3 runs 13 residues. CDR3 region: CASSYALGDEQYF. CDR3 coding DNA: TGTGCCAGCAGTTACGCTTTAGGGGATGAGCAGTACTTC.

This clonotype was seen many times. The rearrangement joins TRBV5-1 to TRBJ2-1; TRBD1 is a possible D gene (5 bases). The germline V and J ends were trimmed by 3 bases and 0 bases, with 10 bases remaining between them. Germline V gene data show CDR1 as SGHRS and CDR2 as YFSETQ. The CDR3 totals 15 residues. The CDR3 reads CASSSGRASYNEQFF. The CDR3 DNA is TGCGCCAGCAGCTCGGGCAGGGCCTCCTACAATGAGCAGTTCTTC. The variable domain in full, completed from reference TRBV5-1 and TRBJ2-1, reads KAGVTQTPRYLIKTRGQQVTLSCSPISGHRSVSWYQQTPGQGLQFLFEYFSETQRNKGNFPGRFSGRQFSNSRSEMNVSTLELGDSALYLCASSSGRASYNEQFFGPGTRLTVL.

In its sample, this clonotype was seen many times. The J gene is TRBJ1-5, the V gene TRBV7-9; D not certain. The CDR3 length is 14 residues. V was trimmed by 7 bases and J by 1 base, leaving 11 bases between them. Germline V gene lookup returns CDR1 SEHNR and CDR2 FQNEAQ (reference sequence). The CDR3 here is CASTRAGSNQPQHF. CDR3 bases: TGTGCCAGCACCCGAGCGGGGAGCAATCAGCCCCAGCATTTT.

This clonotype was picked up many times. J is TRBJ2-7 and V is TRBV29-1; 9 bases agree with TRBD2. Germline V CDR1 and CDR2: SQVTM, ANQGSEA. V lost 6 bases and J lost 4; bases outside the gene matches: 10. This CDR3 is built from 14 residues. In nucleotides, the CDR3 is TGCAGCGTCCTGGGCCTAGCGGGACGTTACGAGCAGTACTTC. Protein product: CSVLGLAGRYEQYF.

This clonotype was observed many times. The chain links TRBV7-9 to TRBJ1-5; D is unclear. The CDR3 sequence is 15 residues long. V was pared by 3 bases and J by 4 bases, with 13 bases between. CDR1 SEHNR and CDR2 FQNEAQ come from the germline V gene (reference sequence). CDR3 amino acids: CASSLDPGHNQPQHF. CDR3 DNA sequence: TGTGCCAGCAGCTTGGATCCGGGCCATAATCAGCCCCAGCATTTT.

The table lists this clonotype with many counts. CDR3 protein: CSARARAAYNEQFF. CDR3 DNA sequence: TGCAGTGCTAGAGCCAGGGCTGCCTACAATGAGCAGTTCTTC. The V and J genes are TRBV20-1 and TRBJ2-1, with TRBD1 as a possible D gene (5 bases). CDR1 is DFQATT, CDR2 SNEGSKA, per germline (reference sequence). The CDR3 consists of 14 residues. V lost 1 base to trimming and J lost 2 bases, with 9 bases between them.

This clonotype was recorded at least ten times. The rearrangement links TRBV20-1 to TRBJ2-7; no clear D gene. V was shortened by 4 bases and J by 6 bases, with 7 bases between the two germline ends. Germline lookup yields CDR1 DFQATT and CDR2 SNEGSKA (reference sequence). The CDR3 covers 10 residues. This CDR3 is CSANHIEQYF. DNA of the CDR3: TGCAGTGCTAACCATATCGAGCAGTACTTC.

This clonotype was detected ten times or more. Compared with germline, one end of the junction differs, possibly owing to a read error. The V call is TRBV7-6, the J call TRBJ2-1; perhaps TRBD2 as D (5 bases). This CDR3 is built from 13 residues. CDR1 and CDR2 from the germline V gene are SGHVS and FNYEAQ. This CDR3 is CASSLARGNEQFF. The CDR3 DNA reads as TGTGCCAGCAGTTTAGCGAGAGGAAATGAGCAGTTCTTC.

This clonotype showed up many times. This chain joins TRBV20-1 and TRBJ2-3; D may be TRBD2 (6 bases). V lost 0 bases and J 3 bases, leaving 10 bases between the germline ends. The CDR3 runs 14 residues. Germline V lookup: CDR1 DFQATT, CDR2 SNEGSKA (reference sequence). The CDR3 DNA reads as TGCAGTGCTAGAGATTTTCGGGAGACAGATACGCAGTATTTT. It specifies CSARDFRETDTQYF.

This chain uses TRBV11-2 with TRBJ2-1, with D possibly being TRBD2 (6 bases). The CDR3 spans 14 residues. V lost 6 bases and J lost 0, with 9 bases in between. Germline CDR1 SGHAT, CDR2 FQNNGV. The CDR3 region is CASRGGSSYNEQFF. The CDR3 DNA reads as TGTGCCAGCAGAGGAGGGAGCTCCTACAATGAGCAGTTCTTC.

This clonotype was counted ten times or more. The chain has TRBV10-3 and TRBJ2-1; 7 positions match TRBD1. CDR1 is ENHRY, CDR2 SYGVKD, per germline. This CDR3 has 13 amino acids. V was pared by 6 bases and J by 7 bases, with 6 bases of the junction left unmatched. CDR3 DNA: TGTGCCATCAGCCCGACAGGGTGGAATGAGCAGTTCTTC. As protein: CAISPTGWNEQFF.

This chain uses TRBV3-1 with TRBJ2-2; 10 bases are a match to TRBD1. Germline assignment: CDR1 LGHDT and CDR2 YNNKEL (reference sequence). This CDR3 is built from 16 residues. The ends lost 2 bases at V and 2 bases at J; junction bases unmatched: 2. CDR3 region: CASSQWTGGNTGELFF. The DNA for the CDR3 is TGTGCCAGCAGCCAATGGACAGGGGGTAACACCGGGGAGCTGTTTTTT.

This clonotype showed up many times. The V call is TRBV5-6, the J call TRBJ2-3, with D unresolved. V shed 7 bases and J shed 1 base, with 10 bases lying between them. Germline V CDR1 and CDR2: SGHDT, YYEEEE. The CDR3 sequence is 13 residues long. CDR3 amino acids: CASSDDRTDTQYF. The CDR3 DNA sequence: TGTGCCAGCTCAGACGATCGCACAGATACGCAGTATTTT.

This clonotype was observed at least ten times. The CDR3 bases are TGTGCCAGCAGTTCTAGAAGCAGAACCGAAACGCAGTATTTT. Translation: CASSSRSRTETQYF. The V and J genes are TRBV6-5 and TRBJ2-3; D call uncertain. The CDR3 loop spans 14 amino acids. Germline assignment: CDR1 MNHEY and CDR2 SVGAGI. Trimming took off 4 bases at V and 9 bases at J, with 17 bases between the two ends.

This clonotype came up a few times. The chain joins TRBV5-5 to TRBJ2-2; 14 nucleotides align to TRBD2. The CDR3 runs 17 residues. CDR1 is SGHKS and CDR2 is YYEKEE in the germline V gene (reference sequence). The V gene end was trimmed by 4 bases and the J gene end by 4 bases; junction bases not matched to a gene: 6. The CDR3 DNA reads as TGTGCCAGCAGCAGGGGACTAGCGGGAGAGGGCACCGGGGAGCTGTTTTTT. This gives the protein CASSRGLAGEGTGELFF.

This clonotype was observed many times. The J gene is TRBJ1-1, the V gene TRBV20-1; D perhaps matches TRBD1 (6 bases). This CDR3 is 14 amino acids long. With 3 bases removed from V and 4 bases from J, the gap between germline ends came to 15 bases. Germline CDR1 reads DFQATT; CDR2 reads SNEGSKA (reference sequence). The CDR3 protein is CSASNGGGGTEAFF. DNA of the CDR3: TGCAGTGCTAGTAACGGGGGCGGGGGCACTGAAGCTTTCTTT.

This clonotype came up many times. DNA of the CDR3: TGTGCCAGCAGCTCCTGGTCAATAAACACTGAAGCTTTCTTT. It is translated as CASSSWSINTEAFF. V is TRBV12-3 or TRBV12-4 and J is TRBJ1-1; D is unresolved. The V end lost 6 bases, the J end lost 2 bases, and 13 bases lay between the germline ends. The CDR3 spans 14 residues.

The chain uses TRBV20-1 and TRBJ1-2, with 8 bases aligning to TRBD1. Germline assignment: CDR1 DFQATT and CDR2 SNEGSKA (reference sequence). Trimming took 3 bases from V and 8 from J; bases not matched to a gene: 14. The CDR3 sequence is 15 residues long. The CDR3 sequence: CSARVPGGAIEGYTF. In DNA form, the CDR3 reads TGCAGTGCTAGGGTCCCAGGGGGCGCGATTGAGGGCTACACCTTC.

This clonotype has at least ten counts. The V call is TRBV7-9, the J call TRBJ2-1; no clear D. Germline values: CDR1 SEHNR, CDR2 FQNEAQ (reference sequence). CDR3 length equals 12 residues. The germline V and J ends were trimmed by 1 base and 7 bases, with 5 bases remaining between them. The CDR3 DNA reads TGTGCCAGCAGCTTAGAGCTTAATGAGCAGTTCTTC. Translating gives CASSLELNEQFF.

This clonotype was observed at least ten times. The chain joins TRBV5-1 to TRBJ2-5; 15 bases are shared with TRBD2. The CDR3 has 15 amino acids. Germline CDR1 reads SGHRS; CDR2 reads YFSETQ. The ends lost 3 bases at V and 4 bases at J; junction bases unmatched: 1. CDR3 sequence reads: CASSSGLAGGETQYF. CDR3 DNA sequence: TGCGCCAGCAGCTCGGGACTAGCGGGAGGAGAGACCCAGTACTTC.